Each of the 5 T cell receptor beta chains below was sequenced from the same sample in a study of blood T cell repertoires in COVID-19. The method was immunoSEQ multiplex PCR; TCRdb's version includes in-frame clones alone and lacks a portion of them. The table shows about 130,000 clones, with more than 80% occurring only once. The sample comprised peripheral blood. Receptor source: a human donor in a cohort sampled during active COVID-19.

The chain recombines TRBV10-2 with TRBJ1-1; 7 bases map to TRBD1. This CDR3 has 14 residues. Germline CDR1 WSHSY, CDR2 SAAADI. Trimming removed 6 bases from V and 1 base from J; junction bases left unmatched: 5. The CDR3 bases are TGCGCCAGCAGGAACGGGACAGCGAACACTGAAGCTTTCTTT. Its protein is CASRNGTANTEAFF.

This clone came up a few times. V gene TRBV7-2 combines with J gene TRBJ1-5; D call uncertain. Germline V gene sequence: CDR1 SGHTA, CDR2 FQGNSA. The CDR3 is 14 residues long. Trimming took 5 bases from V and 1 from J, leaving 9 bases between them. As DNA, the CDR3 is TGTGCCAGCAGCCCGGGTGGGAGCAATCAGCCCCAGCATTTT. It encodes CASSPGGSNQPQHF.

J is TRBJ1-1 and V is TRBV20-1; 7 bases map to TRBD1. V was pared by 1 base and J by 11 bases, with 4 bases of the junction left unmatched. Germline V CDR1 and CDR2: DFQATT, SNEGSKA (reference sequence). This CDR3 region has 11 residues. CDR3 nucleotide sequence: TGCAGTGCTAGAGTCCGCAGGGGGGCTTTCTTT. Its translation: CSARVRRGAFF.

This CDR3 reads CAIRGGGRTGRNTDTQYF. The CDR3 DNA follows: TGTGCCATCAGGGGAGGGGGGCGGACAGGGAGGAACACAGATACGCAGTATTTT. The chain couples TRBV10-3 to TRBJ2-3; a weak D match, TRBD1 (8 bases). In germline, CDR1 is ENHRY, CDR2 SYGVKD. Trimming pared 6 bases from V and 2 bases from J, leaving 24 bases between. The length of the CDR3 is 18 residues.

This clone has a single count. The J gene is TRBJ2-7, the V gene TRBV12-3 or TRBV12-4; a weak D match, TRBD1 (5 bases). This CDR3 is built from 13 residues. Trimming removed 2 bases at V and 4 bases at J, with 9 bases between. The CDR3 loop is CASSLWQGYEQYV. The CDR3, as DNA: TGTGCCAGCAGTTTATGGCAGGGTTACGAGCAGTACGTC.